The T cell receptor (beta chain) under discussion was sequenced for a study of blood T cell repertoires in COVID-19. Overall study context: Italy, Spain and the United States were the sources of the convalescent and acute COVID-19 samples. In each case, the material was cDNA or gDNA derived from T cells, B-cell-depleted T cells, or PBMCs.

Sequencing was performed with immunoSEQ multiplex PCR; in TCRdb, only in-frame clones are kept and a portion is missing. The sample yields 95,000 to 150,000 clones, 75% to 90% seen once. The CDR3 is made up of 13 amino acids. Germline assignment: CDR1 MNHEY and CDR2 SVGAGI. Losses at the gene ends were 10 bases for V and 0 bases for J; bases not matched to a gene: 3. The receptor's source is a middle-aged man with acute or convalescent COVID-19. The chain links TRBV6-5 to TRBJ2-5; 9 bases align to TRBD2. Input material: peripheral blood. CDR3 loop: CATERGDQETQYF. In DNA form, the CDR3 reads TGTGCCACGGAGCGGGGGGACCAAGAGACCCAGTACTTC.